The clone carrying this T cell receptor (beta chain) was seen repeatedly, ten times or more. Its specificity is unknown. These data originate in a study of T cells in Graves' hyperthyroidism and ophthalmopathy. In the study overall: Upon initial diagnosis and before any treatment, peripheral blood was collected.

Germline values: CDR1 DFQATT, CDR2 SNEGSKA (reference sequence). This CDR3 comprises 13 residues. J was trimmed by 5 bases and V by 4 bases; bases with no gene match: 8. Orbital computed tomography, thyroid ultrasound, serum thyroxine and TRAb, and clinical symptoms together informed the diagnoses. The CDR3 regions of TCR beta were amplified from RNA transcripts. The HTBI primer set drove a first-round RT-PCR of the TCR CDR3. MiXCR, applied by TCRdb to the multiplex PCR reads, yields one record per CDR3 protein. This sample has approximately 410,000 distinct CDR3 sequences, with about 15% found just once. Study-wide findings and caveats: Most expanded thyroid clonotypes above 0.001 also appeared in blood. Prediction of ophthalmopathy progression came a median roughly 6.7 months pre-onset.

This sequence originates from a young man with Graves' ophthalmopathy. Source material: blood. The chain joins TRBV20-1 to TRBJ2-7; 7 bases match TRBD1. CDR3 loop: CSANRGSRNEQYF. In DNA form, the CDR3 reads TGCAGTGCTAACAGGGGAAGTAGAAACGAGCAGTACTTC.